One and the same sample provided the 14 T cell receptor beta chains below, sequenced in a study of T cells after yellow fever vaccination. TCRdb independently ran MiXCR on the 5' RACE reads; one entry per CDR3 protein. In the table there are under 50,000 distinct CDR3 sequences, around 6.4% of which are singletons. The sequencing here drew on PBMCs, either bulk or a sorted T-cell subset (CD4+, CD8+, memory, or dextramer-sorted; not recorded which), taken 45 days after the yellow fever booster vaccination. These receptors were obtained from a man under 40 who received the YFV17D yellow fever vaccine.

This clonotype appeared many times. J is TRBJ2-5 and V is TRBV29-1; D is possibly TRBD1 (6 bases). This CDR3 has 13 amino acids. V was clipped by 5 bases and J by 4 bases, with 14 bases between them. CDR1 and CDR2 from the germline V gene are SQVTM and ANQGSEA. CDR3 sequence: CSVRPGVGETQYF. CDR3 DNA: TGCAGCGTTCGACCAGGGGTGGGAGAGACCCAGTACTTC.

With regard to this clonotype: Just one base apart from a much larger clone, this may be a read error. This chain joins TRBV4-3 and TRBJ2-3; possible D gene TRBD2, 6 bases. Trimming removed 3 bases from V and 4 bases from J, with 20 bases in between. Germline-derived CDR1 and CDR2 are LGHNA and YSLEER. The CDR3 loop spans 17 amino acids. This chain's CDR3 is CASSQGPTATSSDTQYF. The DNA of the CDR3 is TGCGCCAGCAGCCAGGGCCCGACTGCCACTAGCTCAGATACGCAGTATTTT.

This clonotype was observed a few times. The DNA of the CDR3 is TGCAGTGCTAACCACGACGGACAGGGAATCCAGTTCTTC. It is translated as CSANHDGQGIQFF. The chain combines TRBV20-1 with TRBJ2-1, with TRBD1 matching over 8 bases. CDR1 and CDR2 from the germline V gene are DFQATT and SNEGSKA (reference sequence). CDR3 size: 13 residues. The V segment lost 4 bases and the J segment 13 bases; nucleotides outside the gene matches: 12.

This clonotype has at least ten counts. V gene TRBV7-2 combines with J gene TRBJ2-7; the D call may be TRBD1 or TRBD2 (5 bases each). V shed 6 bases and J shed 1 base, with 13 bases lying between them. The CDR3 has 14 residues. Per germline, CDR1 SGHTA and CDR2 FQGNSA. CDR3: CASRREGASYEQYF. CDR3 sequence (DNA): TGTGCCAGCAGACGGGAAGGGGCATCCTACGAGCAGTACTTC.

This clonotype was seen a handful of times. Here the CDR3 reads CASNPGLAGRTKVLDTQYF. CDR3 sequence (DNA): TGCGCCAGCAACCCCGGACTAGCGGGGAGAACAAAGGTCTTGGATACGCAGTATTTT. The chain uses TRBV4-3 and TRBJ2-3, with 12 bases that match TRBD2. The J segment lost 6 bases and the V segment lost 7 bases, leaving 20 bases of the junction unmatched. The CDR3 contains 19 residues. In germline, CDR1 is LGHNA, CDR2 YSLEER.

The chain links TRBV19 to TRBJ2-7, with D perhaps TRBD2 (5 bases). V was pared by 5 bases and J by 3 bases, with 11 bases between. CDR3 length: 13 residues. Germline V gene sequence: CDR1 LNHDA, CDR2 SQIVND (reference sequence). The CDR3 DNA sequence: TGTGCCAGTAGTGTTGGACTGGGCTACGAGCAGTACTTC. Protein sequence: CASSVGLGYEQYF.

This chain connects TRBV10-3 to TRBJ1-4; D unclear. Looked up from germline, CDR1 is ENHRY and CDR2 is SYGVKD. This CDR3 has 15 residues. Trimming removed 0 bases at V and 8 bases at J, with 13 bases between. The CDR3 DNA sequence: TGTGCCATCAGTGAGTCCCCGGGGTCGGGAGAAAAACTGTTTTTT. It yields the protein CAISESPGSGEKLFF.

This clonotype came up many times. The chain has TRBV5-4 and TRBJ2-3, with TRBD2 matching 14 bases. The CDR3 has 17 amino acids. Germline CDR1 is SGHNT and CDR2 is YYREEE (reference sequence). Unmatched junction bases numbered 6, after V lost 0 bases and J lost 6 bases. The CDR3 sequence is CASSLASGLAGVDTQYF. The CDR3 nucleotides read TGTGCCAGCAGCTTGGCCTCGGGACTAGCGGGAGTGGATACGCAGTATTTT.

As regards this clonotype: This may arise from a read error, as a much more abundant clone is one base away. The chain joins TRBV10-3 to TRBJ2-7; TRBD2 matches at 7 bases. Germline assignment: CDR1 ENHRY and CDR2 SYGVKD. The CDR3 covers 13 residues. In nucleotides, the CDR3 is TGTGCCATCCTAGCGGCGAGCTCCTACGAGCAGGACTTC. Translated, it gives CAILAASSYEQDF.

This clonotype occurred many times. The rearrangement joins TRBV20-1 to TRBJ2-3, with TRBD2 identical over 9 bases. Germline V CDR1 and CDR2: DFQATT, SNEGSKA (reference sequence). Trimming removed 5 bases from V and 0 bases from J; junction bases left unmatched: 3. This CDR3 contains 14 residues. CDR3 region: CSAVAGASTDTQYF. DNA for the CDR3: TGCAGTGCTGTAGCGGGAGCTAGCACAGATACGCAGTATTTT.

The CDR3 region has the DNA TGTGCCAGCAGTGTCGTGGGAGTCTATGGCTACACCTTC. This gives the protein CASSVVGVYGYTF. The chain carries TRBV21-1 and TRBJ1-2. TRBV21-1 is tagged as a pseudogene. The CDR3 spans 13 residues.

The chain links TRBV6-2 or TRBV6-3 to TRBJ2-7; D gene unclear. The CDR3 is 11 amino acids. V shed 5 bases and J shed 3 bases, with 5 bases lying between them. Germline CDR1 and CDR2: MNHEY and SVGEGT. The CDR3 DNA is TGTGCCAGCAGTGACGGCTACGAGCAGTACTTC. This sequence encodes CASSDGYEQYF.

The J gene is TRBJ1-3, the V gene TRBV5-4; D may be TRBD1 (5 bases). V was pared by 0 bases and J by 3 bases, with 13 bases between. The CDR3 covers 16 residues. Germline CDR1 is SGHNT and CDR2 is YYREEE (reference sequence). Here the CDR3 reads CASSLDGGAGGNTIYF. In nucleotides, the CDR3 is TGTGCCAGCAGCTTGGATGGAGGGGCCGGTGGAAACACCATATATTTT.

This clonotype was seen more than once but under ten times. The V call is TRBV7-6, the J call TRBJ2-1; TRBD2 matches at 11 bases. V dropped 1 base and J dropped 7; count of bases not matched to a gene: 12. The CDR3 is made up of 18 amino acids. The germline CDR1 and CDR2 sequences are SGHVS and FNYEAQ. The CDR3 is CASSLVSPRLAGRNEQFF. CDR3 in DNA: TGTGCCAGCAGCTTAGTCTCCCCAAGACTAGCGGGACGGAATGAGCAGTTCTTC.